This TCR beta chain comes out of a study of T cell responses to AZD1222 COVID-19 vaccine. Study in general: Second doses that came at about 4 or about 12 weeks were put together.

To note about this clone: Its antigen is unknown.

Study-wide results and caveats: The reported proportion of spike-specific TCRs targeting unmutated variant regions was nearly half. With two AZD1222 doses given, Spike-specific TCR breadth and depth both rose. The number of AZD1222 recipients seropositive at baseline was only five to seven.

Method: immunoSEQ multiplex PCR; TCRdb's copy keeps in-frame clones and lacks some. The repertoire holds over 100,000 clones, with about nine tenths as singletons. The CDR3 has 14 amino acids. Trimming removed 5 bases at V and 0 bases at J, with 10 bases between. Germline CDR1 and CDR2: SGHAT and FQDESV (reference sequence). This sequence joins TRBV11-1 and TRBJ1-1; no reliable D call. Sequencing used peripheral blood, obtained on day 0 of AZD1222 vaccination. This sequence was found in an adult in good health. The CDR3 DNA reads TGTGCCAGCAGCCCCGACATCATGAACACTGAAGCTTTCTTT. Amino acid sequence: CASSPDIMNTEAFF.